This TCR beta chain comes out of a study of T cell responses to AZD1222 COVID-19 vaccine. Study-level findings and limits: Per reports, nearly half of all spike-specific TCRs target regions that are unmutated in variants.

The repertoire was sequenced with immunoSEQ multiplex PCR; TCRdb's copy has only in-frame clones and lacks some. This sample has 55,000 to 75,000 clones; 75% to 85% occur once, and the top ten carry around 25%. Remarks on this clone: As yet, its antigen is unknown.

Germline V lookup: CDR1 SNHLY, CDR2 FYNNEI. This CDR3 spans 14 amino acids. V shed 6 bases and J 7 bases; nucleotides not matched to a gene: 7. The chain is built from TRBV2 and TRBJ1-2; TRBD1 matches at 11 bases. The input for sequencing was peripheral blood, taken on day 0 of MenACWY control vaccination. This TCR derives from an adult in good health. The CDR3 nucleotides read TGTGCCAGCAGGATCCCCGGGACAGGGGGTGGCTACACCTTC. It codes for CASRIPGTGGGYTF.